One and the same sample provided the 24 T cell receptor beta chains below, sequenced in a study of cytomegalovirus exposure and HLA in healthy donors. The PCR was carried out with 60 Vbeta primers and 13 Jbeta primers. Sequencing was performed with immunoSEQ multiplex PCR; in TCRdb, only in-frame clones are kept and a portion is missing. This table has approximately 150,000 clones, 76% appearing once. The specimen was PBMCs. The receptors come from a middle-aged man in good health and CMV-seronegative.

This rearrangement joins TRBV5-4 to TRBJ2-5, with 9 bases that match TRBD1. The J call may be mistaken, given a closer DNA end match to TRBJ2-7. Germline CDR1 and CDR2: SGHNT and YYREEE (reference sequence). The CDR3 spans 14 residues. The CDR3 nucleotides are TGTGCCAGCAGCTTGCGGGACAGGGACTACGAGCAGTACTTC. This translates into CASSLRDRDYEQYF.

This clone was counted once. This chain connects TRBV2 to TRBJ1-1; D unclear. Germline-derived CDR1 and CDR2 are SNHLY and FYNNEI. The CDR3 has 12 amino acids. The V end lost 7 bases, the J end lost 0 bases, and 6 bases lay between the germline ends. For the CDR3, the DNA is TGTGCCAGCACCCAGATGAACACTGAAGCTTTCTTT. Translation gives CASTQMNTEAFF.

V and J are TRBV19 and TRBJ2-7; 8 nucleotides line up with TRBD1. This CDR3 spans 14 amino acids. From germline, CDR1 is LNHDA and CDR2 SQIVND (reference sequence). The V segment lost 3 bases and the J segment 5 bases; nucleotides outside the gene matches: 6. CDR3 sequence reads: CASSIGQGTDEQYF. The CDR3 DNA sequence: TGTGCCAGTAGTATTGGACAGGGAACCGACGAGCAGTACTTC.

The V call is TRBV19, the J call TRBJ2-1; 9 bases map to TRBD1. CDR3 length: 16 residues. CDR1 and CDR2 from the germline V gene are LNHDA and SQIVND (reference sequence). The J segment lost 7 bases and the V segment lost 3 bases, leaving 10 bases of the junction unmatched. This chain's CDR3 is CASSITKQGAGNEQFF. CDR3 nucleotides: TGTGCCAGTAGTATTACGAAACAGGGGGCGGGAAATGAGCAGTTCTTC.

Here the CDR3 reads CASSPLSGEHYEQYF. The CDR3 DNA follows: TGTGCCAGCAGTCCCCTTAGCGGGGAGCACTACGAGCAGTACTTC. The rearrangement uses TRBV28 and TRBJ2-7; the match to TRBD2 covers 8 bases. The CDR3 covers 15 residues. After removal of 5 bases from V and 3 bases from J, the junction contained 9 bases not matched to a gene. CDR1 and CDR2 (germline): MDHEN, SYDVKM.

V usage is TRBV4-1 and J usage is TRBJ2-1; TRBD2 aligns across 8 bases. The CDR3 runs 18 residues. V lost 4 bases, J lost 7 bases, and 18 bases stayed unmatched. CDR1 and CDR2 (germline): MGHRA, YSYEKL. CDR3 amino acids: CASSREPLYTSGGNEQFF. The CDR3 region has the DNA TGCGCCAGCAGCCGAGAGCCCCTCTACACTAGCGGAGGGAATGAGCAGTTCTTC.

This rearrangement joins TRBV5-1 to TRBJ2-2; TRBD2 might be the D (6 bases). Germline assignment: CDR1 SGHRS and CDR2 YFSETQ. This CDR3 is built from 14 residues. V was shortened by 4 bases and J by 1 base, with 8 bases between the two germline ends. CDR3 DNA: TGCGCCAGCAGCCTCGGGGGGAACACCGGGGAGCTGTTTTTT. Protein: CASSLGGNTGELFF.

J is TRBJ2-3 and V is TRBV21-1; TRBD2, the table's D call, was not compared with the DNA. TRBV21-1 is a pseudogene segment. The CDR3 totals 18 residues. CDR3 protein: CASSKVRTSATHTDTQYF. The CDR3 nucleotides read TGTGCCAGCAGCAAAGTTAGGACTAGCGCCACCCACACAGATACGCAGTATTTT.

The rearrangement links TRBV5-4 to TRBJ2-5; 8 nucleotides match TRBD2. The J call may be wrong; the DNA end is better matched by TRBJ2-7. The germline gives CDR1 SGHNT, CDR2 YYREEE (reference sequence). The CDR3 length is 14 residues. CDR3 amino acids: CASSSRTSSDEQYF. Written as DNA, the CDR3 is TGTGCCAGCAGCTCCCGGACTAGCAGTGACGAGCAGTACTTC.

The rearrangement joins TRBV30 to TRBJ2-5; TRBD1 matches 7 bases. With the DNA end fitting TRBJ2-7 better, the J assignment may be wrong. CDR1 GTSNPN and CDR2 SVGIG come from the germline V gene (reference sequence). The CDR3 has 13 residues. For the CDR3, the DNA is TGTGCCTGGAGCCAGGGGGAGTCCTACGAGCAGTACTTC. Translated, it gives CAWSQGESYEQYF.

This sequence joins TRBV28 and TRBJ1-5, with a possible D match to TRBD1 (5 bases). Germline V gene data show CDR1 as MDHEN and CDR2 as SYDVKM. The CDR3 loop spans 14 amino acids. V dropped 3 bases and J dropped 3 bases, with 9 bases sitting between them. The CDR3 reads CASSFPGPNQPQHF. The CDR3 DNA reads as TGTGCCAGCAGTTTCCCAGGGCCCAATCAGCCCCAGCATTTT.

J is TRBJ2-7 and V is TRBV4-2; TRBD2 might be the D (5 bases). Germline V CDR1 and CDR2: LGHNA, YNFKEQ. The CDR3 contains 13 residues. With 3 bases removed from V and 6 bases from J, the gap between germline ends came to 12 bases. CDR3 sequence: CASSQGRTGEQYF. For the CDR3, the DNA is TGTGCCAGCAGCCAGGGCAGGACTGGCGAGCAGTACTTC.

The count of this clone is one. V is TRBV7-2 and J is TRBJ2-3; 12 bases match TRBD2. The germline V gene encodes CDR1 SGHTA and CDR2 FQGNSA. CDR3 length: 14 amino acids. The ends lost 5 bases at V and 3 bases at J; junction bases unmatched: 0. The CDR3 DNA is TGTGCCAGCAGCGGACTAGCGGGGACAGATACGCAGTATTTT. Translated: CASSGLAGTDTQYF.

The rearrangement joins TRBV7-3 to TRBJ2-5; 12 bases map to TRBD2. The J call may be wrong; the DNA end is better matched by TRBJ2-7. The CDR3 loop spans 16 amino acids. The germline V gene has CDR1 SGHTA and CDR2 FQGTGA. This chain's CDR3 is CASSPHGLAGPYEQYF. CDR3 coding DNA: TGTGCCAGCAGCCCACACGGACTAGCGGGGCCCTACGAGCAGTACTTC.

The J gene is TRBJ2-5, the V gene TRBV5-1, with 15 bases matching TRBD2. V shed 4 bases, J shed 5 bases, and the junction held 9 bases outside the gene matches. The CDR3 is 17 residues long. Germline loops: CDR1 SGHRS, CDR2 YFSETQ. CDR3 bases: TGCGCCAGCAGCCTAGGACTAGCGGGAGGGCCGTCGGAGACCCAGTACTTC. Amino acids: CASSLGLAGGPSETQYF.

A few counts support this clone. The same CDR3 is also encoded by other DNA sequences in this sample. The chain couples TRBV6-5 to TRBJ2-7; perhaps TRBD2 as D (6 bases). The germline V gene encodes CDR1 MNHEY and CDR2 SVGAGI. V was trimmed by 2 bases and J by 3 bases, leaving 8 bases between them. CDR3 length: 13 residues. DNA for the CDR3: TGTGCCAGCAGTTACGGGGGGAACTACGAGCAGTACTTC. This encodes CASSYGGNYEQYF.

This clone was counted only a few times. V gene TRBV11-3 combines with J gene TRBJ2-1; maybe TRBD2 (6 bases). The germline gives CDR1 SGHNT, CDR2 YENEEA. V dropped 3 bases and J dropped 0 bases, with 9 bases sitting between them. This CDR3 has 15 amino acids. CDR3: CASSFDGSSYNEQFF. The DNA of the CDR3 is TGTGCCAGCAGCTTTGACGGGAGCTCCTACAATGAGCAGTTCTTC. Based on the CDR3 plus reference TRBV11-3 and TRBJ2-1, the full variable domain is EAGVVQSPRYKIIEKKQPVAFWCNPISGHNTLYWYLQNLGQGPELLIRYENEEAVDDSQLPKDRFSAERLKGVDSTLKIQPAELGDSAVYLCASSFDGSSYNEQFFGPGTRLTVL.

The rearrangement uses TRBV4-2 and TRBJ2-7, with D uncertain. The CDR3 covers 14 residues. Germline V gene data show CDR1 as LGHNA and CDR2 as YNFKEQ. V lost 0 bases, J lost 3 bases, and 9 bases lay in between. The CDR3 loop is CASSQDQQRYEQYF. The CDR3 DNA reads TGTGCCAGCAGCCAAGATCAGCAGCGCTACGAGCAGTACTTC.

The table lists this clone with a few counts. The chain couples TRBV27 to TRBJ1-6; 7 nucleotides agree with TRBD1. V lost 7 bases and J lost 7; bases outside the gene matches: 1. The CDR3 contains 12 residues. Per germline, CDR1 MNHEY and CDR2 SMNVEV (reference sequence). The CDR3 region is CASKTGNSPLHF. The DNA of the CDR3 is TGTGCCAGCAAGACAGGGAATTCACCCCTCCACTTT.

This clone was detected only once. This chain uses TRBV11-2 with TRBJ2-1; no definite D call. CDR1 SGHAT and CDR2 FQNNGV come from the germline V gene. Deletions cut 5 bases from V and 0 bases from J, with 14 bases between. CDR3 length: 16 amino acids. Here the CDR3 DNA reads TGTGCCAGCAGCCGCACGACTGTGAGCTCCTACAATGAGCAGTTCTTC. Amino acid sequence: CASSRTTVSSYNEQFF. Filled out from reference TRBV11-2 and TRBJ2-1, the complete variable domain reads EAGVAQSPRYKIIEKRQSVAFWCNPISGHATLYWYQQILGQGPKLLIQFQNNGVVDDSQLPKDRFSAERLKGVDSTLKIQPAKLEDSAVYLCASSRTTVSSYNEQFFGPGTRLTVL.

This chain joins TRBV20-1 and TRBJ2-3; D gene ambiguous. Germline V gene data show CDR1 as DFQATT and CDR2 as SNEGSKA (reference sequence). This CDR3 is 11 amino acids long. The V gene lost 7 bases and the J gene lost 0 bases, with 5 bases spanning the gap. The CDR3 is CSGSSTDTQYF. The CDR3 nucleotides read TGCAGTGGTTCTAGCACAGATACGCAGTATTTT.

This chain links TRBV7-3 with TRBJ2-1; D perhaps matches TRBD1 (6 bases). Between the trimmed V and J ends, which lost 1 base and 10 bases, there was a span of 8 bases. The CDR3 is 12 residues long. Germline V lookup: CDR1 SGHTA, CDR2 FQGTGA. The CDR3 sequence: CASSLNRVEQFF. Written as DNA, the CDR3 is TGTGCCAGCAGCTTAAACAGGGTGGAGCAGTTCTTC.

The chain has TRBV7-2 and TRBJ2-1; tentatively, D is TRBD2 (6 bases). Germline loops: CDR1 SGHTA, CDR2 FQGNSA. There are 15 residues in the CDR3. The V and J ends lost 5 bases and 5 bases respectively, with 16 bases between them. The CDR3 sequence is CASSRVPGLNNEQFF. The CDR3 DNA reads as TGTGCCAGCAGCCGGGTCCCGGGACTTAACAATGAGCAGTTCTTC.

The sample holds many counts of this clone. V usage is TRBV30 and J usage is TRBJ1-1; 8 nucleotides line up with TRBD1. With 3 bases clipped from V and 4 bases from J, the junction kept 1 base outside the gene matches. This CDR3 comprises 12 residues. Germline V gene sequence: CDR1 GTSNPN, CDR2 SVGIG (reference sequence). CDR3 coding DNA: TGTGCCTGGAGCAGGGGGCTCACTGAAGCTTTCTTT. It codes for CAWSRGLTEAFF.